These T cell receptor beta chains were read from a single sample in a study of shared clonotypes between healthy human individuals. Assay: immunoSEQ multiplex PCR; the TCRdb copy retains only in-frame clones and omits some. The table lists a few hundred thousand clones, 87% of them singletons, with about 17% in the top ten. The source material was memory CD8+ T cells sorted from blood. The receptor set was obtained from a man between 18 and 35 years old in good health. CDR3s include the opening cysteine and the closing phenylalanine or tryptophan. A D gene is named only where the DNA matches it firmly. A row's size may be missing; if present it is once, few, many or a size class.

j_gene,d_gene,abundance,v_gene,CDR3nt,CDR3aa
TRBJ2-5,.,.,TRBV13,TGTGCCAGCAGCCCACCCATCCAAGAGACCCAGTACTTC,CASSPPIQETQYF
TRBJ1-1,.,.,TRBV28,TGTGCCAGCAGTGATGACAGCGCCAGAGAAGCTTTCTTT,CASSDDSAREAFF
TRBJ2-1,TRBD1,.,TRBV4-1,TGCGCCAGCAGCCAAGGTGGGACAGGGGGTAATGAGCAGTTCTTC,CASSQGGTGGNEQFF
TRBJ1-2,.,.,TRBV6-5,TGTGCCAGCAGTTACTCTGTAGGGAATTGGGGCTACACCTTC,CASSYSVGNWGYTF
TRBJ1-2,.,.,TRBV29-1,TGCAGCATCTTCCCTGACAAGGCGGCTAACTATGGCTACACCTTC,CSIFPDKAANYGYTF
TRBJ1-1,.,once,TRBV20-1,TGCAGTGCTTCCGAGGGGGCTGAAGCTTTCTTT,CSASEGAEAFF
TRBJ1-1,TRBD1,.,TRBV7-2,TGTGCCAGCAGCCCAACAGGGGGCATAGTGGCTGAAGCTTTCTTT,CASSPTGGIVAEAFF
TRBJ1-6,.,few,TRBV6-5,TGTGCCAGCAGTTACTCAAGGGGAGGAGAGAATTCACCCCTCCACTTT,CASSYSRGGENSPLHF
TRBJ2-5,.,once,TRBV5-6,TGTGCCAGCAGTCCCCAGGGTTTAGAGACCCAGTACTTC,CASSPQGLETQYF
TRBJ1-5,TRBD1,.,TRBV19,TGTGCCAGTAGTAGCCAGGGGGAAGGGCAGCCCCAGCATTTT,CASSSQGEGQPQHF
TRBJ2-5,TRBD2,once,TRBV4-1,TGCGCCAGCAGCCAAGTGGCTAGCGGGAGGGGGGAGACCCAGTACTTC,CASSQVASGRGETQYF
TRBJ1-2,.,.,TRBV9,TGTGCCAGCAGCGTAGGTTTCTTGGACCCCAGATTCTATGGCTACACCTTC,CASSVGFLDPRFYGYTF
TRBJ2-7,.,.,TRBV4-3,TGCGCCAGCAGCAAGGAGGTATTCTCCTACGAGCAGTACTTC,CASSKEVFSYEQYF
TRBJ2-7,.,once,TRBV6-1,TGTGCCAGCAGTGTTGTCGGGGGCCGGGGCGACGAGCAGTACTTC,CASSVVGGRGDEQYF
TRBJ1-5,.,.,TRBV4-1,TGCGCCAGCAGCCAAGCGGGAGCGGGGCCCCAGCATTTT,CASSQAGAGPQHF
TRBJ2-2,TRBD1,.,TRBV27,TGTGCCAGCAGTTCGGTGACAGGGGGCACCGGGGAGCTGTTTTTT,CASSSVTGGTGELFF
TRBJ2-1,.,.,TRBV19,TGTGCCAGTAGTATATCCACCCTAGGAAATGAGCAGTTCTTC,CASSISTLGNEQFF
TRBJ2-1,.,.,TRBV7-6,TGTGCCAGCAGCTTAGTCCCGGGGGCTGGAAGAGAGCAGTTCTTC,CASSLVPGAGREQFF
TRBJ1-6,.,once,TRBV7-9,TGTGCCAGCAGCTCTGAGCTGGTTTTATCCTCCTATAATTCACCCCTCCACTTT,CASSSELVLSSYNSPLHF
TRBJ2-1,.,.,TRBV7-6,TGTGCCAGCAGCTTGGGTAATGAGCAGTTCTTC,CASSLGNEQFF
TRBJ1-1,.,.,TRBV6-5,TGTGCCTCCAACCTACAGAGGAACACTGAAGCTTTCTTT,CASNLQRNTEAFF
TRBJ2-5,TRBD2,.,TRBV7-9,TGTGCCAGCAGCCCCCCCTTTGGTAGCGGGAGGCAAGAGACCCAGTACTTC,CASSPPFGSGRQETQYF
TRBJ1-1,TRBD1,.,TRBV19,TGTGCCAGTAGTAGCTCCGACAGGGGAATTTTGAACACTGAAGCTTTCTTT,CASSSSDRGILNTEAFF
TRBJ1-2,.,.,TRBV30,TGTGCCTGGAGTGGTGAGGACATCTGGCTCACCTTC,CAWSGEDIWLTF
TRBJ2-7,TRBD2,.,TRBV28,TGTGCCAGCAGCCCCCGGGGGGGAACCTCCTACGAGCAGTACTTC,CASSPRGGTSYEQYF
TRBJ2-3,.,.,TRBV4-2,TGTGCCAGCAGCCAGCCCCGTTGGAGGGGGCCAAAGGGAGATACGCAGTATTTT,CASSQPRWRGPKGDTQYF
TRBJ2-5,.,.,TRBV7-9,TGTGCCAGCAGCTTAGGGCCACGGCTCGACGGGGAGACCCAGTACTTC,CASSLGPRLDGETQYF
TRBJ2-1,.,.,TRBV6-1,TGTGCCAGCAGTGACAGCAATGAGCAGTTCTTC,CASSDSNEQFF
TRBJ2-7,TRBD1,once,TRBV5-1,TGCGCCAGCAGCTTGACAGGGGGCACCTACGAGCAGTACTTC,CASSLTGGTYEQYF
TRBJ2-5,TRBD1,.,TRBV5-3,TGTGCCAGAAGTCGGTCCCCACAGGGGCAAGAGACCCAGTACTTC,CARSRSPQGQETQYF
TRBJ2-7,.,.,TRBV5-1,TGCGCCAGCAGCTTGGGGCTAGAATCCTACGAGCAGTACTTC,CASSLGLESYEQYF
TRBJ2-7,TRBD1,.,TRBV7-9,TGTGCCAGCAGCTTCACAGGGGACGAGCAGTACTTC,CASSFTGDEQYF
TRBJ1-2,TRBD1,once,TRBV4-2,TGTGCCAGCAGCCCGGGACAGGGACATGGCTACACCTTC,CASSPGQGHGYTF
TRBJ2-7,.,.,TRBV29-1,TGCAGCGTTACAGGGATCTCCTACTACGAGCAGTACTTC,CSVTGISYYEQYF
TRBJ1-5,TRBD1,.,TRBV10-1,TGCGCCAGCAGTGAGAGGGGACAGCGAAATAGCAATCAGCCCCAGCATTTT,CASSERGQRNSNQPQHF
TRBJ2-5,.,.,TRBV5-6,TGTGCCAGCAGCTTGATACCCGAAGAGACCCGGTACTTC,CASSLIPEETRYF
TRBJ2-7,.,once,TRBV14,TGTGCCAGCAGCCAAGTGACAGAGCCCACCTACGAGCAGTACTTC,CASSQVTEPTYEQYF
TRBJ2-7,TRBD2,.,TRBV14,TGTGCCAGCAGCCAAGATAGAGCGGGGGCCGGGGTTCCCTACGAGCAGTACTTC,CASSQDRAGAGVPYEQYF
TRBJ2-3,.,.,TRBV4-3,TGCGCCAGCAGCCAAGAGTGGGGTTCGAGGGTTTCTAGCACAGATACGCAGTATTTT,CASSQEWGSRVSSTDTQYF
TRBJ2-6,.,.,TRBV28,TGTGCCAGCAGTCAGGGCTCTGGGGCCAACGTCCTGACTTTC,CASSQGSGANVLTF
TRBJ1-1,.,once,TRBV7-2,TGTGCCAGCAGCTCAAGTACGGTGGTGAACACTGAAGCTTTCTTT,CASSSSTVVNTEAFF
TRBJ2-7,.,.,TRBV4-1,TGCGCCAGCAGCCAGTTAGAGTTTCAAGAGCAGTACTTC,CASSQLEFQEQYF